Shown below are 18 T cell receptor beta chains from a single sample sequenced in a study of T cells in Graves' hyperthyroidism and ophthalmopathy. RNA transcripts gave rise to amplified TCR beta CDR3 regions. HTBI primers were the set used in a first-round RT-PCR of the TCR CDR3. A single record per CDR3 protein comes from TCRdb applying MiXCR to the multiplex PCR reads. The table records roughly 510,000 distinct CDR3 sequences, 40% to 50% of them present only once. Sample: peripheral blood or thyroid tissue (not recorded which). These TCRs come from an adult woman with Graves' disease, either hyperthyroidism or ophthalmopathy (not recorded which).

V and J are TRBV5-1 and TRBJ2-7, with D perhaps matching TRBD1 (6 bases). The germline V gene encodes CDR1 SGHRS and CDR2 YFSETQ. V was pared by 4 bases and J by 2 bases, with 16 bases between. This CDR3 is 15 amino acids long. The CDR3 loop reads CASSGGHGMTYEQYF. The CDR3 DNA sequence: TGCGCCAGCAGCGGGGGACACGGGATGACCTACGAGCAGTACTTC.

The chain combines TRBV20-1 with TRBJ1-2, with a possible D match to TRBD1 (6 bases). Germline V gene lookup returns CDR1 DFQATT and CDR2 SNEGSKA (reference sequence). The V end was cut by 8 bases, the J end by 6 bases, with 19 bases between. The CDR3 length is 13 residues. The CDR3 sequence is CSTFLQGDDGYTF. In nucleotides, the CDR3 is TGCAGTACCTTCTTACAGGGCGACGATGGCTACACCTTC.

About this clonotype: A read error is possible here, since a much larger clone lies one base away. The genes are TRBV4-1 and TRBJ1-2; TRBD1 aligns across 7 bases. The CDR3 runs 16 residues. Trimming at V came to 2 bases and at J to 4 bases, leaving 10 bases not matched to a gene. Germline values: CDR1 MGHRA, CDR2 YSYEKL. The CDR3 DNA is TGCGCCAGCAGCCAATCGCGGACAGGCGCTCCCTATGGCTACACCTTC. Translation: CASSQSRTGAPYGYTF.

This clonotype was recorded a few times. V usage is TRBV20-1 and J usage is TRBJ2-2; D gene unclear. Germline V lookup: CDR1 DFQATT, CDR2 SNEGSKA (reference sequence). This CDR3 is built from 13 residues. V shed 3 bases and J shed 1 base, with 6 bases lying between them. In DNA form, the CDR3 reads TGCAGTGCTAGTGGCGGGAACACCGGGGAGCTGTTTTTT. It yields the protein CSASGGNTGELFF.

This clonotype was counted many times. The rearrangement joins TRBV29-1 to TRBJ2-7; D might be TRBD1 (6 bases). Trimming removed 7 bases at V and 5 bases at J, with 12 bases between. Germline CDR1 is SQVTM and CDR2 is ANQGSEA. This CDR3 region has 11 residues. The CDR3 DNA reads TGCAGCGCCGGACAGACCCACGAGCAGTACTTC. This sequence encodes CSAGQTHEQYF.

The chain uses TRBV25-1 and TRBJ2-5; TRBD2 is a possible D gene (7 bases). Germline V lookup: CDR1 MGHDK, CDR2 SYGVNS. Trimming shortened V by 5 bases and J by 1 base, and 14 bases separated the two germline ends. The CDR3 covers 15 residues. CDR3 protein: CASSLQGGGQETQYF. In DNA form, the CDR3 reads TGTGCCAGCAGTCTTCAGGGAGGGGGCCAAGAGACCCAGTACTTC.

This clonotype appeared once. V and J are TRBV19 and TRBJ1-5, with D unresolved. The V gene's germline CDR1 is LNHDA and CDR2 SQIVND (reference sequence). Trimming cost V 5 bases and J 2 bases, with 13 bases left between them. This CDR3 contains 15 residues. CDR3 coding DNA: TGTGCCAGTAGTGGGAGCGGGATCCGCAATCAGCCCCAGCATTTT. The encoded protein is CASSGSGIRNQPQHF. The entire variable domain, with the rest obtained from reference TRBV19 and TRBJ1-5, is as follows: DGGITQSPKYLFRKEGQNVTLSCEQNLNHDAMYWYRQDPGQGLRLIYYSQIVNDFQKGDIAEGYSVSREKKESFPLTVTSAQKNPTAFYLCASSGSGIRNQPQHFGDGTRLSIL.

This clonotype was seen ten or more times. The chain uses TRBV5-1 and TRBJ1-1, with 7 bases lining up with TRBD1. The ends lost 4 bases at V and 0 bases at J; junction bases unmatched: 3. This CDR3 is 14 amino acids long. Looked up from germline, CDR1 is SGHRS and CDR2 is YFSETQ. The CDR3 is CASSGGQMNTEAFF. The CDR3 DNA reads TGCGCCAGCAGCGGGGGACAGATGAACACTGAAGCTTTCTTT.

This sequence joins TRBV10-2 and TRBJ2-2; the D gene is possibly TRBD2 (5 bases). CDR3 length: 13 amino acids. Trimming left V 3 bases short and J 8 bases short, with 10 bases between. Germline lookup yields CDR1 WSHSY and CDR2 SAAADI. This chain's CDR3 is CASSEMRLGELFF. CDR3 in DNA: TGCGCCAGCAGTGAAATGAGACTAGGGGAGCTGTTTTTT.

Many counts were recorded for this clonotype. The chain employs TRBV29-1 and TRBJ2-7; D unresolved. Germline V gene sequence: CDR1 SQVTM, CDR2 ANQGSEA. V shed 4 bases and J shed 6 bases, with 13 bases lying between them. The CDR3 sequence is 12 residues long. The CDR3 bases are TGCAGCGTTGTCGGCCCCTCGCCCGAGCAGTACTTC. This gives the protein CSVVGPSPEQYF.

This CDR3 reads CSVVGGLETQYF. CDR3 DNA: TGCAGCGTTGTGGGGGGCTTGGAGACCCAGTACTTC. The chain combines TRBV29-1 with TRBJ2-5; possibly TRBD1 or TRBD2 for D (6 bases each). CDR3 length: 12 amino acids. V lost 4 bases to trimming and J lost 5 bases, with 11 bases between them. Germline CDR1 is SQVTM and CDR2 is ANQGSEA.

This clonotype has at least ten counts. The CDR3 DNA reads TGTGCCAGCTCCCCGACAGGGACTTCTGAAGCTTTCTTT. It translates to CASSPTGTSEAFF. This chain uses TRBV2 with TRBJ1-1, with TRBD1 matching over 7 bases. The CDR3 is 13 amino acids. The V gene's germline CDR1 is SNHLY and CDR2 FYNNEI. J was trimmed by 6 bases and V by 8 bases; bases with no gene match: 9.

CDR3 coding DNA: TGTGCCAGCAGTCTTTGGAACCGAAGGGAGCAGTACTTC. Translation gives CASSLWNRREQYF. This rearrangement joins TRBV2 to TRBJ2-7; D gene uncertain. V was trimmed by 5 bases and J by 7 bases, leaving 15 bases between them. Germline CDR1 is SNHLY and CDR2 is FYNNEI. This CDR3 is 13 amino acids long. The complete variable domain, with remaining parts taken from reference TRBV2 and TRBJ2-7, reads EPEVTQTPSHQVTQMGQEVILRCVPISNHLYFYWYRQILGQKVEFLVSFYNNEISEKSEIFDDQFSVERPDGSNFTLKIRSTKLEDSAMYFCASSLWNRREQYFGPGTRLTVT.

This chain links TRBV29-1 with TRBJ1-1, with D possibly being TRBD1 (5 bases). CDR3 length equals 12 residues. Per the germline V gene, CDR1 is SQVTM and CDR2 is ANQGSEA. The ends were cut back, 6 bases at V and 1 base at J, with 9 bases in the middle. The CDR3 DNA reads TGCAGCGTCAGGGAAACGAACACTGAAGCTTTCTTT. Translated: CSVRETNTEAFF. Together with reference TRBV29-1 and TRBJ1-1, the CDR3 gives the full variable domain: SAVISQKPSRDICQRGTSLTIQCQVDSQVTMMFWYRQQPGQSLTLIATANQGSEATYESGFVIDKFPISRPNLTFSTLTVSNMSPEDSSIYLCSVRETNTEAFFGQGTRLTVV.

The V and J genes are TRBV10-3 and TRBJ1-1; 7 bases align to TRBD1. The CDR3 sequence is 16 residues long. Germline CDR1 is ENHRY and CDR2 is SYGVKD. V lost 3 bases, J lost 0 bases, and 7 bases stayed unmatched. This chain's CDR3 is CAISDGQGQLNTEAFF. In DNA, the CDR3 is TGTGCCATCAGTGATGGGCAGGGACAGCTGAACACTGAAGCTTTCTTT.

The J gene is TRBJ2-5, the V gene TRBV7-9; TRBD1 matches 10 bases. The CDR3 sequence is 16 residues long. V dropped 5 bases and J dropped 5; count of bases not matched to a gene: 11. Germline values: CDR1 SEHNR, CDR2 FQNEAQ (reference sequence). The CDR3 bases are TGTGCCAGCAGCGTTGATGGGGACAGGGGATTGGAGACCCAGTACTTC. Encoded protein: CASSVDGDRGLETQYF.

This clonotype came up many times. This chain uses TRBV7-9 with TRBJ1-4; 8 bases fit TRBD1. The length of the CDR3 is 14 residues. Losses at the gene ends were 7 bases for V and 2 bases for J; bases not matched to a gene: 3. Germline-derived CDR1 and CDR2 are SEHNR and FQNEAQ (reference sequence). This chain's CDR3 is CASTDRGTNEKLFF. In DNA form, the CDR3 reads TGTGCCAGCACCGACAGGGGCACTAATGAAAAACTGTTTTTT.

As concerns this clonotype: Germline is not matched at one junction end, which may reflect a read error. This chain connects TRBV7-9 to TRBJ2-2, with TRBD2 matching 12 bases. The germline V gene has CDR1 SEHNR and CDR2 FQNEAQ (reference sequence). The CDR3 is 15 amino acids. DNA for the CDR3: TGTGCCAGCAGCCAGACTAGCGGGAGAGGCCGGGGAGCTGTTTTT. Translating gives CASSQTSGRGRGAVF.